What follows describes a single T cell receptor beta chain. What it binds is not known. The data are from a study of cytomegalovirus exposure and HLA in healthy donors. General study results and limits: For TCR beta chains, V- and J-gene trimming was later linked to a missense DCLRE1C variant. Later on, an analysis found that several of the most significant clusters appeared to be linked to common viral pathogens, which included parvovirus B19. High specificity and sensitivity for cytomegalovirus status were reported for the classifier. Cytomegalovirus-associated TCR beta chains were listed, numbering 164.

The CDR3 covers 13 residues. V was clipped by 3 bases and J by 1 base, with 9 bases between them. Germline V gene sequence: CDR1 GTSNPN, CDR2 SVGIG (reference sequence). The PCR contained 60 Vbeta and 13 Jbeta primers. This table comes from immunoSEQ multiplex PCR, and its TCRdb copy is limited to in-frame clones, with some not included. The sample carries 100,000 or so clones, around 82% recorded once. Source material: PBMCs. This TCR was sampled from a woman aged 45-65 years in good health and CMV-seropositive. V is TRBV30 and J is TRBJ1-1, with no clear D. DNA for the CDR3: TGTGCCTGGAGCCTGACAAGGAACACTGAAGCTTTCTTT. Protein: CAWSLTRNTEAFF.